The rows below give T cell receptor beta chains drawn from one sample of a study of glioma-infiltrating T cells after dendritic cell vaccination. Assay: immunoSEQ multiplex PCR; the TCRdb copy retains only in-frame clones and omits some. The table has more than 70,000 clones, about nine tenths seen once. The sequencing here drew on blood, taken after dendritic cell vaccination. These receptors were obtained from a human donor with glioblastoma. CDR3s include the opening cysteine and the closing phenylalanine or tryptophan. D genes are given only for firm matches. Size is omitted from some rows. Given values are once, few, many or a class for expanded clones.

V	length	J	size	D	CDR3	DNA
TRBV11-3	15	TRBJ2-7	-	-	CASSPQTGSSYEQYF	TGTGCCAGCAGCCCGCAGACGGGAAGCTCCTACGAGCAGTACTTC
TRBV25-1	15	TRBJ2-5	-	TRBD2	CASSEGGGPEETQYF	TGTGCCAGCAGTGAAGGCGGGGGGCCTGAAGAGACCCAGTACTTC
TRBV11-2	15	TRBJ2-7	-	-	CASSWGEVMAYEQYF	TGTGCCAGCAGCTGGGGGGAAGTAATGGCCTACGAGCAGTACTTC
TRBV30	13	TRBJ1-1	-	-	CAWSINMNTEAFF	TGTGCCTGGAGTATAAATATGAACACTGAAGCTTTCTTT
TRBV10-3	15	TRBJ2-3	-	TRBD2	CAIRSSGGSTDTQYF	TGTGCCATCAGATCTAGCGGGGGGAGCACAGATACGCAGTATTTT
TRBV11-2	15	TRBJ2-7	-	TRBD2	CASSWTGTTPGEQYF	TGTGCCAGCAGCTGGACCGGGACTACACCTGGCGAGCAGTACTTC
TRBV4-2	16	TRBJ2-1	once	-	CASSPSAAFGGNEQFF	TGTGCCAGCAGCCCCTCTGCTGCCTTCGGGGGCAATGAGCAGTTCTTC
TRBV5-1	17	TRBJ2-1	-	-	CASSLAGAGVGYNEQFF	TGCGCCAGCAGCTTGGCGGGGGCGGGAGTGGGATACAATGAGCAGTTCTTC
TRBV2	12	TRBJ2-7	-	-	CASASPVYEQYF	TGTGCCAGCGCGTCTCCTGTTTACGAGCAGTACTTC
TRBV9	16	TRBJ2-3	once	TRBD1	CASSVKGAGDGDTQYF	TGTGCCAGCAGCGTAAAGGGGGCCGGGGACGGAGATACGCAGTATTTT
TRBV5-4	16	TRBJ2-2	few	-	CASSRGGQGNTGELFF	TGTGCCAGCAGCCGTGGGGGCCAGGGTAACACCGGGGAGCTGTTTTTT
TRBV14	16	TRBJ2-7	-	-	CASSQGGSGFSYEQYF	TGTGCCAGCAGCCAAGGTGGCAGCGGATTCTCCTACGAGCAGTACTTC
TRBV5-6	14	TRBJ2-5	-	-	CASSLSAGRKTQYF	TGTGCCAGCAGCTTGTCGGCAGGGCGAAAGACCCAGTACTTC
TRBV28	13	TRBJ1-4	few	-	CASTIQTNEKLFF	TGTGCCAGCACAATTCAAACTAATGAAAAACTGTTTTTT
TRBV25-1	15	TRBJ2-1	-	-	CASSAPGHLRYEQFF	TGTGCCAGCAGTGCTCCGGGACACCTTCGGTATGAGCAGTTCTTC
TRBV28	15	TRBJ2-7	-	TRBD2	CASSPYREGSSGQYF	TGTGCCAGCAGTCCCTATCGGGAGGGATCTTCAGGGCAGTACTTC
TRBV5-1	14	TRBJ2-7	-	TRBD2	CASSLGGRSNEQYF	TGCGCCAGCAGCTTGGGCGGGAGGTCGAACGAGCAGTACTTC
TRBV9	15	TRBJ2-2	-	TRBD2	CASSVSGGAIGELFF	TGTGCCAGCAGCGTGAGCGGGGGGGCAATCGGGGAGCTGTTTTTT